The present T cell receptor (beta chain) was sequenced within a study of blood T cells in healthy people across ages. Study conclusions and caveats: Naive and antigen-experienced cells were not separated, limiting conclusive comparison.

The germline gives CDR1 SGHTA, CDR2 FQGNSA. The CDR3 has 18 amino acids. With 3 bases removed from V and 0 bases from J, the gap between germline ends came to 18 bases. Turning to this clonotype: The antigen remains unidentified.

A J-beta primer mix and a sample-barcoded 5' primer were used in a second PCR of about 7 to 12 cycles. A single record per CDR3 protein comes from TCRdb applying MiXCR to the 5' RACE reads. The repertoire holds 700,000 or so distinct CDR3 sequences, with about a fifth as singletons. Each donor was a healthy Caucasian individual from Russia, aged 6 to 90. Ten milliliters was the volume of peripheral blood drawn from each donor. A minimum of 7 million PBMCs was isolated per sample. Sequencing was performed on blood. This receptor was obtained from a man in his 70s in good health. The chain carries TRBV7-2 and TRBJ1-3, with a tentative D call TRBD1 (5 bases). CDR3 in DNA: TGTGCCAGCAGCTTTTCAGGGAGTCGCTGGGGCTCTGGAAACACCATATATTTT. Its translation is CASSFSGSRWGSGNTIYF.